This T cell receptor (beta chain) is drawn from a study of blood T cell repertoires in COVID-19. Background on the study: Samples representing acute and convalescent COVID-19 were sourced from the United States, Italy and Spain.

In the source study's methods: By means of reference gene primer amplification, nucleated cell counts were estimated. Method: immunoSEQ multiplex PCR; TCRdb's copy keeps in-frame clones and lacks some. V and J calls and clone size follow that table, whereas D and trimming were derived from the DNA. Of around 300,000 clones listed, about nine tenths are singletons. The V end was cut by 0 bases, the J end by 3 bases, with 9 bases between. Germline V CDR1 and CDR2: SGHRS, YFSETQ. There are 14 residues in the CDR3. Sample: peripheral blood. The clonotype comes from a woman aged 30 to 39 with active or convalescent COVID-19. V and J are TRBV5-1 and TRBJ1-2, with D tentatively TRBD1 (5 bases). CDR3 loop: CASSLEGADYGYTF. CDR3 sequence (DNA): TGCGCCAGCAGCTTGGAAGGGGCGGACTATGGCTACACCTTC.